This is a list of T cell receptor beta chains from one sample in a study of T cells in Graves' hyperthyroidism and ophthalmopathy. TCRdb called the multiplex PCR reads again in MiXCR, with one record for every CDR3 protein. The sample has a few hundred thousand distinct CDR3 sequences, roughly 13% seen once. The source material was blood. The receptors shown here come from a woman aged 35 to 49 with Graves' ophthalmopathy. Both conserved end residues are part of each CDR3. A D gene is named only where the DNA matches it firmly. Rows give clone size only sometimes, using once, few, many, or a class for an expanded clone.

>TRBV28|TRBJ2-2|many|.
CASSPATYWGVTGELFF
TGTGCCAGCAGTCCAGCAACGTATTGGGGTGTCACCGGGGAGCTGTTTTTT
>TRBV12-5|TRBJ2-1|.|.
CASGSLLTNEQFF
TGTGCTAGTGGTTCACTCCTCACCAATGAGCAGTTCTTC
>TRBV2|TRBJ2-6|.|.
CASWGVSGANVLTF
TGTGCCAGCTGGGGTGTCTCTGGGGCCAACGTCCTGACTTTC
>TRBV7-9|TRBJ2-5|many|.
CASSSSTGQETQYF
TGTGCCAGCAGCTCGTCGACGGGACAAGAGACCCAGTACTTC
>TRBV11-2|TRBJ2-5|many|.
CASSLVVVGETQYF
TGTGCCAGCAGCTTAGTAGTGGTTGGGGAGACCCAGTACTTC
>TRBV20-1|TRBJ1-5|once|TRBD1
CSANTGDKRQPQHF
TGCAGTGCAAACACAGGGGACAAAAGACAGCCCCAGCATTTT
>TRBV27|TRBJ2-3|few|.
CASRGFVDTQYF
TGTGCCAGCCGCGGCTTTGTAGATACGCAGTATTTT
>TRBV7-2|TRBJ1-1|many|.
CASSLARPGKGTEAFF
TGTGCCAGCAGCTTAGCGCGGCCGGGGAAGGGCACTGAAGCTTTCTTT
>TRBV6-1|TRBJ1-3|many|TRBD1
CASRTGQTGKDTIYF
TGTGCCAGCCGTACGGGGCAGACAGGGAAGGACACCATATATTTT
>TRBV27|TRBJ1-5|.|TRBD1
CASSLGTGGMQPQHF
TGTGCCAGCAGTTTAGGGACAGGGGGCATGCAGCCCCAGCATTTT
>TRBV20-1|TRBJ2-3|.|.
CSASPRRGNPDTQYF
TGCAGTGCTTCACCCCGACGGGGAAACCCAGATACGCAGTATTTT
>TRBV11-2|TRBJ2-7|.|TRBD1
CASSLGQGMINEQYF
TGTGCCAGCAGCTTAGGACAGGGGATGATCAACGAGCAGTACTTC
>TRBV12-3/TRBV12-4|TRBJ2-4|few|TRBD2
CASSLDSGGQNIQYF
TGTGCCAGCAGTCTAGATAGCGGGGGCCAAAACATTCAGTACTTC
>TRBV30|TRBJ2-3|few|.
CAWSTPRRVRSDTQYF
TGTGCCTGGAGTACCCCCCGACGGGTGAGGTCAGATACGCAGTATTTT
>TRBV11-2|TRBJ1-2|many|.
CASSLEQFYGYTF
TGTGCCAGCAGCTTAGAACAGTTCTATGGCTACACCTTC
>TRBV12-3/TRBV12-4|TRBJ2-3|.|.
CASSFSLSDYTDTQYF
TGTGCCAGCAGTTTCAGCCTCAGCGACTACACAGATACGCAGTATTTT
>TRBV19|TRBJ2-1|.|.
CASRINPSSYNEQFF
TGTGCCAGTAGAATTAACCCTAGCTCCTACAATGAGCAGTTCTTC
>TRBV3-1|TRBJ2-5|many|.
CASSQEDALPNQYF
TGTGCCAGCAGCCAAGAAGATGCCCTACCCAACCAGTACTTC
>TRBV2|TRBJ1-2|many|.
CASQIRQVDGYTF
TGTGCCAGCCAGATTCGACAGGTGGATGGCTACACCTTC
>TRBV20-1|TRBJ1-3|few|TRBD1
CSARVGTVPGNTIYF
TGCAGTGCTAGAGTAGGGACAGTCCCTGGAAACACCATATATTTT
>TRBV3-1|TRBJ1-3|few|.
CASSHSRGSNSGNTIYF
TGTGCCAGCAGCCATTCGCGGGGGTCCAACTCTGGAAACACCATATATTTT
>TRBV20-1|TRBJ2-1|.|.
CSAREWGLNNKQFF
TGCAGTGCTAGAGAATGGGGACTGAACAATAAGCAGTTCTTC
>TRBV12-5|TRBJ1-2|many|.
CASGLGRASYTF
TGTGCTAGTGGTTTGGGCCGGGCCTCCTACACCTTC